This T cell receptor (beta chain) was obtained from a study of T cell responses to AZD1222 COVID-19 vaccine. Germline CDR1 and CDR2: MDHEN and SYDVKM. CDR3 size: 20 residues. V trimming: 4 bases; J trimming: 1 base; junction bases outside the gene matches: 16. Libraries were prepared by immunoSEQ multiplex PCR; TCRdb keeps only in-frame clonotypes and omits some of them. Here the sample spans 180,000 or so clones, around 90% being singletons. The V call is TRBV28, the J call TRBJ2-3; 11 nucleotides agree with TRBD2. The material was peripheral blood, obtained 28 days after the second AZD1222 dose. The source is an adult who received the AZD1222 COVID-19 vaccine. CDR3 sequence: CASSYGLSRGTSGGTDTQYF. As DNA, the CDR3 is TGTGCCAGCAGTTATGGCCTCTCAAGAGGGACTAGCGGAGGCACAGATACGCAGTATTTT.